These 10 T cell receptor beta chains originate from one sample sequenced in a study of brain T cells in children with intractable seizures (dated by TCRdb to about 2021). Library preparation used the immunoSEQ multiplex PCR assay. Sourced from immuneACCESS, this table was stored by TCRdb with only in-frame sequences that have V and J called. A share of the clones is absent; for the studies checked, an unresolved V gene accounts for under half, and the remainder has no known explanation. For this sample there are around 70,000 clones; roughly 91% appear just once. The biggest ten clones account for 1.5% to 1.7% of the sample. The time point label here, explained by the study, means: resected brain tissue, or blood drawn just prior to surgery. The material was peripheral blood, obtained at surgery. The source is a boy younger than two with tuberous sclerosis and intractable seizures.

This chain joins TRBV24-1 and TRBJ2-2, with 9 positions matching TRBD1. CDR3 length equals 16 residues. Per germline, CDR1 KGHDR and CDR2 SFDVKD. V trimming: 4 bases; J trimming: 1 base; junction bases outside the gene matches: 3. As DNA, the CDR3 is TGTGCCACCAGTGACACGGACAGGGGGAACACCGGGGAGCTGTTTTTT. It codes for CATSDTDRGNTGELFF.

The CDR3 reads CAGNKRGPGNQPQHF. In DNA form, the CDR3 reads TGTGCCGGTAATAAGAGGGGGCCGGGCAATCAGCCCCAGCATTTT. This chain links TRBV28 with TRBJ1-5; TRBD1 matches at 7 bases. The CDR3 has 15 residues. Germline CDR1 reads MDHEN; CDR2 reads SYDVKM. J lost 2 bases, V lost 11 bases, and 12 bases had no gene match.

The rearrangement links TRBV4-1 to TRBJ2-7; possibly TRBD1 for D (6 bases). Trimming removed 1 base from V and 7 bases from J, with 11 bases in between. The CDR3 extends over 13 amino acids. The germline V gene encodes CDR1 MGHRA and CDR2 YSYEKL. In nucleotides, the CDR3 is TGCGCCAGCAGCCAAGCCCTAGACAGGGAGCAGTACTTC. Residues: CASSQALDREQYF.

The J gene is TRBJ2-7, the V gene TRBV7-2; 7 nucleotides align to TRBD2. The CDR3 is made up of 14 amino acids. Germline CDR1 reads SGHTA; CDR2 reads FQGNSA. V lost 5 bases, J lost 2 bases, and 6 bases stayed unmatched. The CDR3 DNA sequence: TGTGCCAGCAGCGCCCAGGCGGGGGCCTACGAGCAGTACTTC. It yields the protein CASSAQAGAYEQYF.

This rearrangement joins TRBV5-1 to TRBJ2-2; no definite D call. Per the germline V gene, CDR1 is SGHRS and CDR2 is YFSETQ. V shed 0 bases and J shed 5 bases, with 5 bases lying between them. The CDR3 contains 13 residues. Here the CDR3 reads CASSLAVTGELFF. CDR3 coding DNA: TGCGCCAGCAGCTTGGCAGTTACCGGGGAGCTGTTTTTT.

This chain joins TRBV7-2 and TRBJ2-3; 10 nucleotides align to TRBD1. With 4 bases clipped from V and 1 base from J, the junction kept 8 bases outside the gene matches. The CDR3 runs to 17 residues. Germline CDR1 and CDR2: SGHTA and FQGNSA. CDR3 nucleotide sequence: TGTGCCAGCAGCTCGATCGGACAGGGGGAGGGCACAGATACGCAGTATTTT. As protein: CASSSIGQGEGTDTQYF.

The V call is TRBV13, the J call TRBJ1-2; D gene uncertain. The CDR3 runs to 14 residues. Per the germline V gene, CDR1 is PRHDT and CDR2 is FYEKMQ (reference sequence). With 2 bases removed from V and 4 bases from J, the gap between germline ends came to 11 bases. The CDR3 protein is CASSLKASPYGYTF. CDR3 DNA sequence: TGTGCCAGCAGCTTAAAAGCCTCCCCCTATGGCTACACCTTC.

V and J are TRBV7-9 and TRBJ1-1; D remains ambiguous. Trimming left V 4 bases short and J 1 base short, with 4 bases between. The CDR3 covers 12 residues. The germline gives CDR1 SEHNR, CDR2 FQNEAQ (reference sequence). CDR3: CASSSTNTEAFF. CDR3 DNA: TGTGCCAGCAGCTCGACGAACACTGAAGCTTTCTTT.

The J gene is TRBJ2-1, the V gene TRBV13; no firm D call. The germline gives CDR1 PRHDT, CDR2 FYEKMQ (reference sequence). The CDR3 loop spans 12 amino acids. Between the trimmed V and J ends, which lost 3 bases and 8 bases, there was a span of 8 bases. CDR3 in amino acids: CASSFISYEQFF. CDR3 sequence (DNA): TGTGCCAGCAGCTTTATCAGCTATGAGCAGTTCTTC.

The rearrangement links TRBV25-1 to TRBJ2-1; D ambiguous. This CDR3 spans 15 amino acids. The V and J ends lost 1 base and 8 bases respectively, with 15 bases between them. Per germline, CDR1 MGHDK and CDR2 SYGVNS. This CDR3 is CASSESRLLSDEQFF. The CDR3 DNA is TGTGCCAGCAGTGAATCGAGACTCCTCTCGGATGAGCAGTTCTTC.